Each of the 4 T cell receptor beta chains below was sequenced from the same sample in a study of shared clonotypes between healthy human individuals. TCRdb's table, derived via immunoSEQ multiplex PCR, lists solely in-frame clones and lacks some. This sample carries 2 million or so clones, about 95% of them seen once, and the ten largest clones take approximately 1.2%. Naive CD8 cells comprised CD45RO-negative, CCR7-positively selected cells, excluding terminally differentiated effector memory CD45RA+ cells. Material for sequencing was naive CD8+ T cells sorted from blood. Receptor source: a man aged 18 to 29 in good health.

The V gene is TRBV27, the J gene TRBJ1-5; perhaps TRBD1 as D (6 bases). There are 14 residues in the CDR3. The V gene's germline CDR1 is MNHEY and CDR2 SMNVEV (reference sequence). V dropped 1 base and J dropped 8 bases, with 12 bases sitting between them. Here the CDR3 DNA reads TGTGCCAGCAGTTTATTAGGGGGGATTGAGCCCCAGCATTTT. Translation: CASSLLGGIEPQHF.

The chain has TRBV4-1 and TRBJ2-5; 7 bases are shared with TRBD2. The CDR3 sequence is 15 residues long. Germline V gives CDR1 MGHRA, CDR2 YSYEKL. Trimming removed 4 bases from V and 4 bases from J; junction bases left unmatched: 9. CDR3 sequence: CASSLRTSETETQYF. DNA of the CDR3: TGCGCCAGCAGCCTAAGAACTAGCGAAACAGAGACCCAGTACTTC.

In this sample, this clone turned up once. Distinct nucleotide sequences in the sample also encode this CDR3. V is TRBV7-9 and J is TRBJ2-5; D unclear. CDR1 SEHNR and CDR2 FQNEAQ come from the germline V gene (reference sequence). The CDR3 contains 14 residues. The germline V and J ends were trimmed by 1 base and 1 base, with 7 bases remaining between them. The CDR3 reads CASSLVQGQETQYF. CDR3 nucleotide sequence: TGTGCCAGCAGCTTAGTTCAAGGCCAAGAGACCCAGTACTTC.

The rearrangement joins TRBV19 to TRBJ2-1; D is perhaps TRBD1 (6 bases). The V end was cut by 6 bases, the J end by 8 bases, with 17 bases between. In germline, CDR1 is LNHDA, CDR2 SQIVND (reference sequence). This CDR3 region has 14 residues. CDR3 residues: CASSRGRVQDEQFF. CDR3 bases: TGTGCCAGTAGCAGGGGTCGGGTACAGGATGAGCAGTTCTTC.